The 10 T cell receptor beta chains presented below share a single source sample, sequenced in a study of T cell responses to AZD1222 COVID-19 vaccine. Profiling relied on immunoSEQ multiplex PCR, and the TCRdb table lists in-frame clones only, not all of them. The top ten hold about 1.1% of the sample, which has under 150,000 clones, roughly 89% seen once. This material consisted of peripheral blood, taken 28 days after the second AZD1222 dose. The source of these receptors is an adult who received the AZD1222 COVID-19 vaccine.

The chain links TRBV7-9 to TRBJ1-2; D is unclear. V shed 10 bases and J shed 0 bases, with 9 bases lying between them. The CDR3 consists of 12 residues. Germline V gives CDR1 SEHNR, CDR2 FQNEAQ (reference sequence). CDR3 sequence: CAIDMSNYGYTF. As DNA, the CDR3 is TGTGCCATAGACATGTCTAACTATGGCTACACCTTC.

In its sample, this clone was seen a few times. The chain combines TRBV4-2 with TRBJ2-7; no clear D. Trimming cost V 3 bases and J 0 bases, with 9 bases left between them. The germline V gene encodes CDR1 LGHNA and CDR2 YNFKEQ. The CDR3 is made up of 14 amino acids. CDR3 in DNA: TGTGCCAGCAGCCAGGACGGATTCTCCTACGAGCAGTACTTC. Residues: CASSQDGFSYEQYF.

V is TRBV5-1 and J is TRBJ2-1; 13 positions match TRBD2. Losses at the gene ends were 4 bases for V and 8 bases for J; bases not matched to a gene: 6. The germline gives CDR1 SGHRS, CDR2 YFSETQ. The CDR3 is 15 residues long. The CDR3 DNA reads TGCGCCAGCAGCGCCGGGACTAGCGGGAACTATGAGCAGTTCTTC. Its protein product is CASSAGTSGNYEQFF.

The V gene is TRBV13, the J gene TRBJ1-2; D perhaps matches TRBD1 (6 bases). This CDR3 contains 13 residues. Germline values: CDR1 PRHDT, CDR2 FYEKMQ (reference sequence). Trimming removed 5 bases at V and 8 bases at J, with 15 bases between. The CDR3 DNA reads TGTGCCAGCAGCCCCAGGGGAGATGGCGGCTACACCTTC. Amino acid sequence: CASSPRGDGGYTF.

Notes on this clone: Germline and junction disagree at one end, which may indicate a read error. The chain is built from TRBV7-9 and TRBJ2-7; D unresolved. Germline V gives CDR1 SEHNR, CDR2 FQNEAQ (reference sequence). This CDR3 has 9 amino acids. CDR3 loop: CASSPPIHF. CDR3 DNA sequence: TGTGCCAGCAGCCCTCCTATACACTTC.

The chain couples TRBV7-9 to TRBJ2-6; tentatively, D is TRBD2 (6 bases). V was cut by 5 bases and J by 2 bases, with 10 bases left in between. CDR1 and CDR2 from the germline V gene are SEHNR and FQNEAQ (reference sequence). The CDR3 is made up of 15 amino acids. For the CDR3, the DNA is TGTGCCAGCAGCCCCCCGGGGGCTGGGGCCAACGTCCTGACTTTC. The encoded protein is CASSPPGAGANVLTF.

The J gene is TRBJ2-1, the V gene TRBV9, with D maybe TRBD2 (7 bases). The CDR3 covers 15 residues. The germline gives CDR1 SGDLS, CDR2 YYNGEE. V gave up 4 bases and J gave up 5 bases, with 16 bases separating them. The CDR3 reads CASSLGASGNNEQFF. The CDR3 coding sequence is TGTGCCAGCAGCCTGGGGGCTAGCGGAAACAATGAGCAGTTCTTC.

The chain joins TRBV10-3 to TRBJ2-1; D is undetermined. Germline V gene sequence: CDR1 ENHRY, CDR2 SYGVKD. CDR3 length: 13 residues. V lost 3 bases and J 10 bases, leaving 13 bases between the germline ends. This chain's CDR3 is CAISDLRLEEQFF. In DNA form, the CDR3 reads TGTGCCATCAGTGACCTTAGACTGGAGGAGCAGTTCTTC.

This clone was observed a single time. V gene TRBV18 combines with J gene TRBJ2-2; maybe TRBD1 (6 bases). CDR1 and CDR2 from the germline V gene are KGHSH and LQKENI. The CDR3 is 16 amino acids. V dropped 4 bases and J dropped 3 bases, with 15 bases sitting between them. Written as DNA, the CDR3 is TGTGCCAGCTCACGCTCGAACAGGGTAGACACCGGGGAGCTGTTTTTT. It codes for CASSRSNRVDTGELFF.

CDR3 protein: CAISPLEGGGELFF. The DNA of the CDR3 is TGTGCCATCAGTCCCCTCGAGGGGGGCGGGGAGCTGTTTTTT. V usage is TRBV10-3 and J usage is TRBJ2-2; D tentatively reads TRBD1 or TRBD2 (6 bases each). V lost 5 bases and J lost 7, with 14 bases in between. Germline V lookup: CDR1 ENHRY, CDR2 SYGVKD. This CDR3 has 14 residues.